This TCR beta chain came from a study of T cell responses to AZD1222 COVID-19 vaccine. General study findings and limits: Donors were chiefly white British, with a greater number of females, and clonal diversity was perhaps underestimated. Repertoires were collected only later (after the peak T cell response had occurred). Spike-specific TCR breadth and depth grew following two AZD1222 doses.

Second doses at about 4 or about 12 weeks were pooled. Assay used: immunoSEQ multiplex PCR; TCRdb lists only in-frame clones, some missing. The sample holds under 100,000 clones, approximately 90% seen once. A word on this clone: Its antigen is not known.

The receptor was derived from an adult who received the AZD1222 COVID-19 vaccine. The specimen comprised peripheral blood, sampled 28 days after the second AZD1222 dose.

Here the CDR3 reads CASSSLSGATDTQYF. The DNA of the CDR3 is TGTGCCAGCAGCTCCCTATCAGGGGCTACAGATACGCAGTATTTT. V gene TRBV7-9 combines with J gene TRBJ2-3; tentative D call: TRBD1 (6 bases). Deletions cut 4 bases from V and 3 bases from J, with 14 bases between. This CDR3 contains 15 residues. CDR1 and CDR2 from the germline V gene are SEHNR and FQNEAQ (reference sequence). The entire variable domain, with the rest obtained from reference TRBV7-9 and TRBJ2-3, is as follows: DTGVSQNPRHKITKRGQNVTFRCDPISEHNRLYWYRQTLGQGPEFLTYFQNEAQLEKSRLLSDRFSAERPKGSFSTLEIQRTEQGDSAMYLCASSSLSGATDTQYFGPGTRLTVL.